This T cell receptor (beta chain) stems from a study of blood T cell repertoires in COVID-19. Overall study context: From T cells, B-cell-depleted T cells, or PBMCs came the material, which was cDNA or gDNA.

As processed by the authors: Using reference gene primer amplification, nucleated cell counts were estimated. Assay: immunoSEQ multiplex PCR; the TCRdb copy retains only in-frame clones and omits some. V and J calls and clone size are those listed in that table; D and trimming were worked out from the DNA. The data hold roughly 250,000 clones, with around four fifths observed a single time. This sequence was found in a woman in her fifties or sixties with active or convalescent COVID-19. What was sequenced was peripheral blood.

The CDR3 spells CASRQGWGGYTF. Here the CDR3 DNA reads TGTGCCAGCAGACAGGGGTGGGGTGGCTACACCTTC. J is TRBJ1-2 and V is TRBV25-1; 7 nucleotides line up with TRBD1. The junction had 5 bases not matched to a gene; V was cut back by 6 bases and J by 7 bases. Germline V gene sequence: CDR1 MGHDK, CDR2 SYGVNS. The CDR3 covers 12 residues.